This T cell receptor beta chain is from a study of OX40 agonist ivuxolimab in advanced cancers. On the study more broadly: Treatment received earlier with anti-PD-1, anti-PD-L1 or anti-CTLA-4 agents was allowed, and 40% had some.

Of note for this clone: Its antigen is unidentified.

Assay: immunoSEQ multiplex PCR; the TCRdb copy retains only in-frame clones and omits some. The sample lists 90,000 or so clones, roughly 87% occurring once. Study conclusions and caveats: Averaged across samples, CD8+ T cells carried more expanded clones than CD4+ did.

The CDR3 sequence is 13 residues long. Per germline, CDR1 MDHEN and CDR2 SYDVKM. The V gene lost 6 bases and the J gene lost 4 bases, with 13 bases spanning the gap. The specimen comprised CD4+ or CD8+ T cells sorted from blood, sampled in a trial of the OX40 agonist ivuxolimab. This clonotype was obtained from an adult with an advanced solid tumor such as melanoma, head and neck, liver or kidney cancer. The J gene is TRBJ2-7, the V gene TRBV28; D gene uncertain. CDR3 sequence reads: CASSPRLAYEQYF. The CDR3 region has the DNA TGTGCCAGCAGCCCCCGACTTGCGTACGAGCAGTACTTC.